This T cell receptor beta chain comes out of a study of blood T cell repertoires in COVID-19. About the study: The United States, Italy and Spain supplied acute and convalescent COVID-19 samples. From T cells, B-cell-depleted T cells, or PBMCs came the material, which was cDNA or gDNA.

In the source study's methods: Reference gene primer amplification gave estimated nucleated cell counts. The method was immunoSEQ multiplex PCR; TCRdb's version includes in-frame clones alone and lacks a portion of them. For V, J and clone size, that table is used; D and trimming come from the DNA. The sample lists roughly 62,000 clones, roughly 92% seen once, with approximately 6% in the top ten. V shed 0 bases, J shed 8 bases, and the junction held 10 bases outside the gene matches. The CDR3 consists of 15 residues. Looked up from germline, CDR1 is GTSNPN and CDR2 is SVGIG (reference sequence). This TCR was recovered from a human donor in a cohort sampled during active COVID-19. Sequenced material: peripheral blood. The chain links TRBV30 to TRBJ2-5; 9 bases line up with TRBD2. CDR3 sequence (DNA): TGTGCCTGGAGTGTGGCGGGAGGGCGCATCGGAACCCAGTACTTC. Its protein product is CAWSVAGGRIGTQYF.